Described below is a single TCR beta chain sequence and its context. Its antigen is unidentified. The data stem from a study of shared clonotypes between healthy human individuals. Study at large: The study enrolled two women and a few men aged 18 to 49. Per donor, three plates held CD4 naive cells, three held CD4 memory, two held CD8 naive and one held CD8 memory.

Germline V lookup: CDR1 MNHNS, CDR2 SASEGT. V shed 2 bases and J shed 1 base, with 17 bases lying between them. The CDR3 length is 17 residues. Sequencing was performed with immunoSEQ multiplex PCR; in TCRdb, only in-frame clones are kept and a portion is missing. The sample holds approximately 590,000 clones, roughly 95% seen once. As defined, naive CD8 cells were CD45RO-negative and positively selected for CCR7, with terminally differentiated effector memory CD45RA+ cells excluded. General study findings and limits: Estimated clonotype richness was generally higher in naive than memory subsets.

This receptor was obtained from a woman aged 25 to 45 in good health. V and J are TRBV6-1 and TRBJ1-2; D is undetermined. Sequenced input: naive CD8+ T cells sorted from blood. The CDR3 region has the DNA TGTGCCAGCAGTGAACCCCTGGCCTATCTAAATAACTATGGCTACACCTTC. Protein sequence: CASSEPLAYLNNYGYTF.